Each of the 14 T cell receptor beta chains below was sequenced from the same sample in a study of T-cell reconstitution after alpha-beta-depleted transplantation in children. TCRbeta library preparation incorporated unique molecular identifiers. TCRdb reprocessed the PCR reads via MiXCR and lists one record per CDR3 protein. The sample has around 700,000 distinct CDR3 sequences, roughly 14% seen once; the top ten hold 0.79%. Sequences were derived from PBMCs, sampled before TCRalphabeta/CD19-depleted stem cell transplant. The receptors were gathered from a girl aged 2-10 years with congenital amegakaryocytic thrombocytopenia, due to receive a stem cell transplant.

This clonotype was recorded at least ten times. This chain links TRBV12-3 or TRBV12-4 with TRBJ1-5; D not resolved. Trimming cost V 3 bases and J 7 bases, with 7 bases left between them. The CDR3 covers 12 residues. CDR3 DNA sequence: TGTGCCAGCAGTTTGATGAAACAGCCCCAGCATTTT. This encodes CASSLMKQPQHF.

This clonotype has a handful of counts. The rearrangement joins TRBV5-4 to TRBJ2-1, with 10 positions matching TRBD2. Germline CDR1 and CDR2: SGHNT and YYREEE (reference sequence). J gave up 2 bases and V 2 bases, and 7 bases lay outside the gene matches. The CDR3 totals 17 residues. The CDR3 sequence is CASSLLSGRGPYNEQFF. In DNA, the CDR3 is TGTGCCAGCAGCTTACTAAGCGGGAGGGGTCCCTACAATGAGCAGTTCTTC.

This clonotype was seen at least ten times. The chain links TRBV15 to TRBJ2-7, with D unresolved. V lost 0 bases and J 3 bases, leaving 12 bases between the germline ends. Germline V CDR1 and CDR2: LNHNV, YYDKDF (reference sequence). The CDR3 contains 15 residues. In nucleotides, the CDR3 is TGTGCCACCAGCAGAGAGGGCGGTAGGAACTACGAGCAGTACTTC. Translated: CATSREGGRNYEQYF.

The chain links TRBV20-1 to TRBJ2-7; the match to TRBD1 covers 11 bases. The CDR3 runs 15 residues. CDR1 and CDR2 (germline): DFQATT, SNEGSKA (reference sequence). Germline trimming cut 2 bases from V and 2 bases from J; bases unmatched to any gene: 5. The CDR3: CSARTGTGGPYEQYF. CDR3 coding DNA: TGCAGTGCTAGAACCGGGACAGGGGGTCCCTACGAGCAGTACTTC.

This clonotype has a count of ten or more. V usage is TRBV6-5 and J usage is TRBJ2-7; 7 nucleotides agree with TRBD2. Germline CDR1 is MNHEY and CDR2 is SVGAGI. The CDR3 loop spans 15 amino acids. Unmatched junction bases numbered 11, after V lost 4 bases and J lost 5 bases. CDR3 nucleotide sequence: TGTGCCAGCAGTTTTTGGCTACTAGCGACCAACGAGCAGTACTTC. As protein: CASSFWLLATNEQYF.

This clonotype came up a few times. The chain combines TRBV7-2 with TRBJ2-3; D gene ambiguous. Germline CDR1 reads SGHTA; CDR2 reads FQGNSA. This CDR3 has 15 amino acids. Trimming took off 1 base at V and 0 bases at J, with 8 bases between the two ends. The CDR3 here is CASSLGVASTDTQYF. The CDR3 DNA sequence: TGTGCCAGCAGCTTAGGGGTAGCTAGCACAGATACGCAGTATTTT.

As for this clonotype: Possible read error: a much larger clone is one base away. The J gene is TRBJ1-2, the V gene TRBV7-2; D is unresolved. Germline loops: CDR1 SGHTA, CDR2 FQGNSA. The CDR3 spans 11 residues. CDR3 bases: TGTGCCAGCGGCTTAGAAGGGTCCGGCACCTTC. Its translation: CASGLEGSGTF.

V is TRBV6-5 and J is TRBJ2-3; D gene unclear. Per germline, CDR1 MNHEY and CDR2 SVGAGI. V gave up 3 bases and J gave up 2 bases, with 9 bases separating them. CDR3 length: 14 residues. The CDR3 sequence: CASSYGSFTDTQYF. The CDR3, as DNA: TGTGCCAGCAGTTATGGTAGCTTCACAGATACGCAGTATTTT.

This clonotype was seen many times. This chain joins TRBV10-3 and TRBJ2-3; tentative D call: TRBD2 (6 bases). V was cut by 3 bases and J by 0 bases, with 16 bases left in between. Looked up from germline, CDR1 is ENHRY and CDR2 is SYGVKD. This CDR3 contains 17 residues. The CDR3 DNA reads TGTGCCATCAGTGACCCGTCTAGCGCTTCTAGCACAGATACGCAGTATTTT. It is translated as CAISDPSSASSTDTQYF.

This chain uses TRBV12-3 or TRBV12-4 with TRBJ2-5; 11 bases are a match to TRBD2. The V segment lost 5 bases and the J segment 5 bases; nucleotides outside the gene matches: 7. This CDR3 has 15 amino acids. CDR3: CASSHHSGREETQYF. CDR3 nucleotide sequence: TGTGCCAGCAGTCACCATAGCGGGAGGGAGGAGACCCAGTACTTC.

This clonotype showed up just a few times. The V and J genes are TRBV5-6 and TRBJ2-2; D is uncertain. This CDR3 spans 16 amino acids. Trimming removed 1 base at V and 4 bases at J, with 14 bases between. CDR1 is SGHDT, CDR2 YYEEEE, per germline. The CDR3 DNA reads as TGTGCCAGCAGCTTGCTTTTGGCCGAGAGCACCGGGGAGCTGTTTTTT. This sequence encodes CASSLLLAESTGELFF.

There are many counts of this clonotype. The chain is built from TRBV20-1 and TRBJ2-7; D is unresolved. This CDR3 contains 11 residues. Germline V lookup: CDR1 DFQATT, CDR2 SNEGSKA (reference sequence). Trimming took off 1 base at V and 4 bases at J, with 5 bases between the two ends. CDR3 DNA: TGCAGTGCTAGAGCGGAATACGAGCAGTACTTC. It is translated as CSARAEYEQYF.

This clonotype was detected many times. The J gene is TRBJ2-1, the V gene TRBV5-1; D is possibly TRBD1 (6 bases). CDR1 SGHRS and CDR2 YFSETQ come from the germline V gene. V was pared by 2 bases and J by 10 bases, with 7 bases between. The CDR3 runs 11 residues. CDR3 sequence (DNA): TGCGCCAGCAGCTTAACAGGGGAGCAGTTCTTC. Translating it yields CASSLTGEQFF.

The CDR3 is CASSPTSGSRAGELFF. CDR3 coding DNA: TGTGCCAGCAGCCCCACTAGCGGGAGTAGGGCCGGGGAGCTGTTTTTT. The chain combines TRBV7-3 with TRBJ2-2; 11 bases are a match to TRBD2. The CDR3 contains 16 residues. Germline assignment: CDR1 SGHTA and CDR2 FQGTGA. V was pared by 5 bases and J by 6 bases, with 8 bases of the junction left unmatched.